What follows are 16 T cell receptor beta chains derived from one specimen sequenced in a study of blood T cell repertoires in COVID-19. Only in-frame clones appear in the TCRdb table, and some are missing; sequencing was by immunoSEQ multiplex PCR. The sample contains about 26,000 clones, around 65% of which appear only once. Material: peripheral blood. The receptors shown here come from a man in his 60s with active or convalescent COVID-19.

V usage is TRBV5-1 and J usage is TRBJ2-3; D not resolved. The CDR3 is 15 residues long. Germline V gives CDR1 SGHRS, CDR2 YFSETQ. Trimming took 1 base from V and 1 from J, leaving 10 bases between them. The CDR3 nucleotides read TGCGCCAGCAGCTTGACCGGGTGGCGCACAGATACGCAGTATTTT. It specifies CASSLTGWRTDTQYF.

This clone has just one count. The CDR3 DNA is TGTGCCAGTAGTATTTCGCAGGCACCCTCCTACGAGCAGTACTTC. Its protein is CASSISQAPSYEQYF. The chain joins TRBV19 to TRBJ2-7; no reliable D call. The V end lost 3 bases, the J end lost 0 bases, and 12 bases lay between the germline ends. CDR1 is LNHDA and CDR2 is SQIVND in the germline V gene (reference sequence). CDR3 size: 15 residues. The complete variable domain, with remaining parts taken from reference TRBV19 and TRBJ2-7, reads DGGITQSPKYLFRKEGQNVTLSCEQNLNHDAMYWYRQDPGQGLRLIYYSQIVNDFQKGDIAEGYSVSREKKESFPLTVTSAQKNPTAFYLCASSISQAPSYEQYFGPGTRLTVT.

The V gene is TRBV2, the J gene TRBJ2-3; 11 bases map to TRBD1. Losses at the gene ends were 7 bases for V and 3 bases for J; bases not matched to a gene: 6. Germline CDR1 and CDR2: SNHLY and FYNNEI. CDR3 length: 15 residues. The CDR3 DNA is TGTGCCAGCACGCCGGACAGGGGGCAAACAGATACGCAGTATTTT. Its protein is CASTPDRGQTDTQYF.

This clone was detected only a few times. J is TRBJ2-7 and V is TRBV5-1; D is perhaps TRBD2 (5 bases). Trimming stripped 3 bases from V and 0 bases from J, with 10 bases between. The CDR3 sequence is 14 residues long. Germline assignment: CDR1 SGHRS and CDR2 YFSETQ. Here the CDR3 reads CASSSSHSSYEQYF. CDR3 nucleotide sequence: TGCGCCAGCAGCTCTAGCCATAGCTCCTACGAGCAGTACTTC.

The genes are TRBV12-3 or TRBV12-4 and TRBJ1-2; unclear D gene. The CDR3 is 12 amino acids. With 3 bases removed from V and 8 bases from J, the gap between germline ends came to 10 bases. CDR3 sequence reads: CASSFRRGGYTF. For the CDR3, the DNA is TGTGCCAGCAGTTTTCGCCGAGGGGGCTACACCTTC.

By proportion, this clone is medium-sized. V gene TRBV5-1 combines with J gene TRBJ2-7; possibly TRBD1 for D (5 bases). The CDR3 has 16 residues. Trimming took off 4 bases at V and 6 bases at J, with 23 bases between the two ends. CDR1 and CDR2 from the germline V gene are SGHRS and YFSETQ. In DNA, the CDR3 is TGCGCCAGCAGCCCCACCCCCGTCCGACAAGGGGCCGAGCAGTACTTC. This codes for CASSPTPVRQGAEQYF.

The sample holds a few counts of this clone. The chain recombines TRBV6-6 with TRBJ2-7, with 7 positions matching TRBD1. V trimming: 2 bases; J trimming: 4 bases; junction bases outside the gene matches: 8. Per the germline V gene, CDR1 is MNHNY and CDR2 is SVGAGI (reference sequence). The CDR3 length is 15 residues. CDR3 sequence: CASSYPGDSSYEQYF. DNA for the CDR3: TGTGCCAGCAGTTACCCCGGGGACAGCTCATACGAGCAGTACTTC.

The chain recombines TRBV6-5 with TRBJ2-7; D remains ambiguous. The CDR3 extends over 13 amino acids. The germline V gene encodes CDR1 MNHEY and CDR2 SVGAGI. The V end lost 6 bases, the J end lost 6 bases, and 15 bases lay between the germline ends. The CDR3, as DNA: TGTGCCAGCAGCCTCAGGCGAGATCTCGAGCAGTACTTC. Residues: CASSLRRDLEQYF.

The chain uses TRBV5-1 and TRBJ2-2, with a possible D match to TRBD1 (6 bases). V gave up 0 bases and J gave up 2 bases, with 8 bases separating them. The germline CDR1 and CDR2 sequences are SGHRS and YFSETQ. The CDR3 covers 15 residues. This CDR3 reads CASSLGGLNTGELFF. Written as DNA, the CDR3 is TGCGCCAGCAGCTTGGGGGGGCTAAACACCGGGGAGCTGTTTTTT.

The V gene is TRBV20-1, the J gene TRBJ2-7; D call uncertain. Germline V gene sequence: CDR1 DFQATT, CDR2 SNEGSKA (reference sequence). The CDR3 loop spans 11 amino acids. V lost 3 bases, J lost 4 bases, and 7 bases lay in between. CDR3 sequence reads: CSASERYEQYF. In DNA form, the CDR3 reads TGCAGTGCTAGTGAACGGTACGAGCAGTACTTC.

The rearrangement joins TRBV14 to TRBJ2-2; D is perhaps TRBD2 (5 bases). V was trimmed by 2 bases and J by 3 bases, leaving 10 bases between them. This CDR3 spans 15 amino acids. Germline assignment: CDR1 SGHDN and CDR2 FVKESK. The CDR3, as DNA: TGTGCCAGCAGCCAAAACGGACTGTACACCGGGGAGCTGTTTTTT. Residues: CASSQNGLYTGELFF.

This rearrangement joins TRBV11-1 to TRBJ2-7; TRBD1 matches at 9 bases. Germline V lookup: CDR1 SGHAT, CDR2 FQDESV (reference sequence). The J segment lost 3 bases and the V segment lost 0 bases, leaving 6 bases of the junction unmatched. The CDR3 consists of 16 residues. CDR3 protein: CASSLAAGTGNYEQYF. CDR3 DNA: TGTGCCAGCAGCTTAGCAGCCGGGACAGGGAACTACGAGCAGTACTTC.

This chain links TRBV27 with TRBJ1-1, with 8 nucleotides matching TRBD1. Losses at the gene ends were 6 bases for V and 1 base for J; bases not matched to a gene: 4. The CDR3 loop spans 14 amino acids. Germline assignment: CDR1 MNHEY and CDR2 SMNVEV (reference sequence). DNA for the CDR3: TGTGCCAGCAGGCCCAGGGGGCAGAACACTGAAGCTTTCTTT. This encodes CASRPRGQNTEAFF.

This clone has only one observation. In DNA, the CDR3 is TGTGCCAGCAGCTCCCGGGACAGCTCAAATCAGCCCCAGCATTTT. Residues: CASSSRDSSNQPQHF. The rearrangement joins TRBV5-6 to TRBJ1-5; TRBD1 aligns across 7 bases. V shed 3 bases and J 4 bases; nucleotides not matched to a gene: 7. The CDR3 sequence is 15 residues long. The V gene's germline CDR1 is SGHDT and CDR2 YYEEEE.

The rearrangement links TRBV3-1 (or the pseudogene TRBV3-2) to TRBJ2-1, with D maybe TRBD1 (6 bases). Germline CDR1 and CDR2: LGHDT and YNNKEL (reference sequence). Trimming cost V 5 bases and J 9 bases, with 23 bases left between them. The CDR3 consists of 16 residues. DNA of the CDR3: TGTGCCAGCAGCTGGAACAGGGTTGGCATAGGGGGTGAGCAGTTCTTC. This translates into CASSWNRVGIGGEQFF.

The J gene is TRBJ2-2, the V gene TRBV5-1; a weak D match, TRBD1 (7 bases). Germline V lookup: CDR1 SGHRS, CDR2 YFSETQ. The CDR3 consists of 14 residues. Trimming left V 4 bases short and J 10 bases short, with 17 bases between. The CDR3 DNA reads TGCGCCAGCAGCCAGGGGGGCCGGCACCTGGAGCTGTTTTTT. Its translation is CASSQGGRHLELFF.